Listed here are 14 T cell receptor beta chains from one sample, sequenced in a study of T cells in Graves' hyperthyroidism and ophthalmopathy. RNA transcripts gave rise to amplified TCR beta CDR3 regions. First-round RT-PCR with HTBI primers amplified the TCR CDR3 region. TCRdb called the multiplex PCR reads again in MiXCR, with one record for every CDR3 protein. The data show about 320,000 distinct CDR3 sequences, around a sixth seen once. The sample comprised blood. Receptor source: a man younger than 45 with Graves' hyperthyroidism.

This clonotype was counted a few times. This chain joins TRBV7-9 and TRBJ2-1, with D perhaps matching TRBD2 (5 bases). The germline V and J ends were trimmed by 5 bases and 4 bases, with 21 bases remaining between them. Germline V CDR1 and CDR2: SEHNR, FQNEAQ (reference sequence). The CDR3 covers 17 residues. This CDR3 reads CASSTLRVRLSYNEQFF. CDR3 nucleotide sequence: TGTGCCAGCAGCACCTTGAGGGTTAGACTAAGTTACAATGAGCAGTTCTTC.

J is TRBJ1-1 and V is TRBV15; D may be TRBD1 (5 bases). The CDR3 covers 13 residues. The germline V gene encodes CDR1 LNHNV and CDR2 YYDKDF (reference sequence). Trimming pared 5 bases from V and 3 bases from J, leaving 10 bases between. Here the CDR3 reads CATSPGLHTEAFF. The CDR3 DNA follows: TGTGCCACCAGCCCGGGACTACACACTGAAGCTTTCTTT.

This clonotype appeared a few times. J is TRBJ1-4 and V is TRBV3-1; no clear D. This CDR3 spans 12 amino acids. Trimming cost V 6 bases and J 4 bases, with 6 bases left between them. Germline V lookup: CDR1 LGHDT, CDR2 YNNKEL (reference sequence). The CDR3 bases are TGTGCCAGCAGTTTAGGTAATGAAAAACTGTTTTTT. Translating gives CASSLGNEKLFF.

The genes are TRBV20-1 and TRBJ2-7, with 8 positions matching TRBD2. V trimming: 3 bases; J trimming: 0 bases; junction bases outside the gene matches: 4. The germline V gene has CDR1 DFQATT and CDR2 SNEGSKA (reference sequence). The CDR3 runs to 14 residues. This CDR3 reads CSASGLAFSYEQYF. The CDR3, as DNA: TGCAGTGCTAGTGGACTAGCCTTCTCCTACGAGCAGTACTTC.

V is TRBV10-2 and J is TRBJ2-5, with D perhaps matching TRBD2 (5 bases). The V gene's germline CDR1 is WSHSY and CDR2 SAAADI. This CDR3 comprises 18 residues. Trimming took off 3 bases at V and 1 base at J, with 21 bases between the two ends. The CDR3 sequence is CASSDERPWEAAQETQYF. In DNA form, the CDR3 reads TGCGCCAGCAGTGACGAACGACCCTGGGAAGCGGCCCAAGAGACCCAGTACTTC.

This chain uses TRBV7-9 with TRBJ1-1; a weak D match, TRBD1 (5 bases). The CDR3 consists of 13 residues. Trimming took 11 bases from V and 5 from J, leaving 18 bases between them. Germline V lookup: CDR1 SEHNR, CDR2 FQNEAQ (reference sequence). The DNA for the CDR3 is TGTGCCTCTATACAAAGCGGGGGAACTGAAGCTTTCTTT. It encodes CASIQSGGTEAFF.

This clonotype was counted ten times or more. The rearrangement uses TRBV7-8 and TRBJ2-7; perhaps TRBD2 as D (5 bases). Trimming removed 1 base at V and 6 bases at J, with 16 bases between. This CDR3 is built from 15 residues. Germline V gives CDR1 SGHVS, CDR2 FQNEAQ. The CDR3 protein is CASSLVGWGVSEQYF. As DNA, the CDR3 is TGTGCCAGCAGCTTAGTGGGCTGGGGAGTATCCGAGCAGTACTTC. The full variable domain, its missing parts supplied by reference TRBV7-8 and TRBJ2-7, is GAGVSQSPRYKVAKRGQDVALRCDPISGHVSLFWYQQALGQGPEFLTYFQNEAQLDKSGLPSDRFFAERPEGSVSTLKIQRTQQEDSAVYLCASSLVGWGVSEQYFGPGTRLTVT.

This clonotype was found many times. J is TRBJ2-1 and V is TRBV20-1; TRBD2 agrees at 8 bases. Germline V gene sequence: CDR1 DFQATT, CDR2 SNEGSKA (reference sequence). The CDR3 is made up of 15 amino acids. The junction had 14 bases not matched to a gene; V was cut back by 5 bases and J by 8 bases. The CDR3 loop reads CSAERAGASSDEQFF. The CDR3 DNA is TGCAGTGCTGAACGAGCGGGAGCATCGTCCGATGAGCAGTTCTTC.

This clonotype was counted between two and nine times. The chain links TRBV25-1 to TRBJ2-3; TRBD2 matches at 7 bases. Germline V lookup: CDR1 MGHDK, CDR2 SYGVNS. The CDR3 has 16 residues. The V and J ends lost 5 bases and 1 base, in that order; junction bases with no gene match: 9. The CDR3 is CASSPPAGVGTDTQYF. The CDR3 DNA reads TGTGCCAGCAGTCCCCCGGCGGGGGTGGGCACAGATACGCAGTATTTT.

Points on this clonotype: This may come from a read error, since a much larger clone is one base off. The J gene is TRBJ2-5, the V gene TRBV5-1; D ambiguous. CDR3 length equals 14 residues. V lost 4 bases and J lost 2, with 12 bases in between. Per germline, CDR1 SGHRS and CDR2 YFSETQ. Here the CDR3 reads CASSRPAAQETQYF. CDR3 nucleotides: TGCGCCAGCAGCCGCCCGGCAGCTCAAGAGACCCAGTACTTC.

This clonotype was seen many times. This chain connects TRBV11-3 to TRBJ2-1; 11 nucleotides align to TRBD1. From germline, CDR1 is SGHNT and CDR2 YENEEA. Trimming at V came to 3 bases and at J to 5 bases, leaving 6 bases not matched to a gene. The CDR3 is 16 amino acids. CDR3 DNA: TGTGCCAGCAGCTTCGGAGGGGACAGGGGGAACAATGAGCAGTTCTTC. Its translation: CASSFGGDRGNNEQFF.

This clonotype was picked up many times. The genes are TRBV28 and TRBJ2-1; the D is unclear. Germline lookup yields CDR1 MDHEN and CDR2 SYDVKM. This CDR3 has 14 residues. Trimming took off 5 bases at V and 4 bases at J, with 12 bases between the two ends. CDR3 nucleotides: TGTGCCAGCAGTCCCCAAGGGCGGTACAATGAGCAGTTCTTC. Its protein product is CASSPQGRYNEQFF.

This clonotype was found many times. This sequence joins TRBV3-1 and TRBJ1-5, with D unresolved. There are 14 residues in the CDR3. The germline gives CDR1 LGHDT, CDR2 YNNKEL (reference sequence). Trimming took off 4 bases at V and 4 bases at J, with 11 bases between the two ends. The CDR3 DNA reads TGTGCCAGCAGCCCGTTCAAAGCGAATCAGCCCCAGCATTTT. This gives the protein CASSPFKANQPQHF.

On this clonotype: A much larger clone differs from this one at a single base, so this may be a read error. The chain employs TRBV7-9 and TRBJ2-5; D unclear. V lost 3 bases to trimming and J lost 3 bases, with 5 bases between them. CDR1 and CDR2 (germline): SEHNR, FQNEAQ (reference sequence). CDR3 length equals 12 residues. The CDR3 sequence is CASSFIEETQYF. CDR3 nucleotides: TGTGCCAGCAGCTTCATAGAAGAGACCCAGTACTTC. Full variable domain (rest looked up from reference TRBV7-9 and TRBJ2-5): DTGVSQNPRHKITKRGQNVTFRCDPISEHNRLYWYRQTLGQGPEFLTYFQNEAQLEKSRLLSDRFSAERPKGSFSTLEIQRTEQGDSAMYLCASSFIEETQYFGPGTRLLVL.